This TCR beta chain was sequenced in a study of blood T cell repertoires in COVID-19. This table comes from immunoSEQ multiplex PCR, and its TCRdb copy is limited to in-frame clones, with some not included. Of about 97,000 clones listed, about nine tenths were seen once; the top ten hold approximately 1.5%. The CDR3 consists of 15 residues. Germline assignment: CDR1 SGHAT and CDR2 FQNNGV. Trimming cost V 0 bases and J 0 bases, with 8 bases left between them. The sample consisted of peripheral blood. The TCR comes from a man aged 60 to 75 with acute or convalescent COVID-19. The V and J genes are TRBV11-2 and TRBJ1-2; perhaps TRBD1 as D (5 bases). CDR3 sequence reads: CASSLEETANYGYTF. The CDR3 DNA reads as TGTGCCAGCAGCTTAGAGGAGACAGCTAACTATGGCTACACCTTC.